These T cell receptor beta chains were read from a single sample in a study of early T cells in non-severe SARS-CoV-2 infection. TCRdb reprocessed the 5' RACE reads via MiXCR and lists one record per CDR3 protein. The repertoire includes tens of thousands of distinct CDR3 sequences, around 8% of them detected once, and under 15% sits in the top ten. Source: whole blood, taken at baseline. The receptors stem from an adult who was a healthcare worker with PCR-confirmed SARS-CoV-2 infection or an uninfected control (not recorded which). The CDR3 runs from the conserved cysteine through the conserved F or W. A D gene is named only where the DNA matches it firmly. For some rows the clone size is stated as once, few or many, or as a class when expanded; others skip it.

d_call	j_call	v_call	clone_size	cdr3_aa	cdr3_nt
TRBD1	TRBJ2-2	TRBV7-6	-	CASSLAGTGGGELFF	TGTGCCAGCAGCTTAGCGGGGACAGGAGGCGGGGAGCTGTTTTTT
TRBD2	TRBJ2-2	TRBV25-1	-	CASSGTSGPTSRIRELFF	TGTGCCAGCAGCGGGACTAGCGGGCCCACTTCACGAATCCGGGAGCTGTTTTTT
TRBD2	TRBJ2-1	TRBV4-1	few	CASSQDILLAGGPSYNEQFF	TGCGCCAGCAGCCAAGATATCCTACTAGCGGGGGGGCCCTCCTACAATGAGCAGTTCTTC
TRBD1	TRBJ1-4	TRBV15	many	CATSKGAKEKLFF	TGTGCCACCAGCAAGGGGGCGAAAGAAAAACTGTTTTTT
TRBD2	TRBJ2-7	TRBV6-2/TRBV6-3	few	CASSYSGGSYEQYF	TGTGCCAGCTCCTATAGCGGGGGGTCCTACGAGCAGTACTTC
-	TRBJ2-4	TRBV7-6	-	CASSPGEAKNIQYF	TGTGCCAGCAGCCCCGGGGAGGCCAAAAACATTCAGTACTTC
TRBD1	TRBJ1-4	TRBV4-2	-	CASSRGQGAADEKLFF	TGTGCCAGCAGCCGAGGACAGGGGGCGGCGGATGAAAAACTGTTTTTT
-	TRBJ2-5	TRBV12-3/TRBV12-4	many	CASSHARGNQETQYF	TGTGCCAGCAGTCATGCAAGGGGGAACCAAGAGACCCAGTACTTC
-	TRBJ2-2	TRBV7-8	-	CASSGEAGELFF	TGTGCCAGCAGTGGAGAGGCCGGGGAGCTGTTTTTT
TRBD2	TRBJ2-1	TRBV4-1	many	CASSPHRLAGGRGNEQFF	TGCGCCAGCAGCCCCCACCGACTAGCGGGGGGGCGAGGCAATGAGCAGTTCTTC
-	TRBJ1-1	TRBV2	-	CASSGPNTEAFF	TGTGCCAGCAGTGGCCCCAACACTGAAGCTTTCTTT
-	TRBJ1-1	TRBV18	few	CASSERNIEAFF	TGTGCCAGCTCGGAGAGGAACATAGAAGCTTTCTTT
-	TRBJ1-1	TRBV28	-	CASSGPGNTEAFF	TGTGCCAGCAGTGGCCCCGGGAACACTGAAGCTTTCTTT
-	TRBJ1-5	TRBV5-1	-	CASSLLGDQPQHF	TGCGCCAGCAGCTTGCTTGGGGATCAGCCCCAGCATTTT
-	TRBJ1-5	TRBV20-1	many	CSAIGQNSNQPQHF	TGCAGTGCTATAGGACAGAATAGCAATCAGCCCCAGCATTTT
-	TRBJ2-7	TRBV28	-	CASTLGRTPSHEQYF	TGTGCCAGCACCCTGGGACGGACACCTAGCCACGAGCAGTACTTC
TRBD1	TRBJ2-2	TRBV11-2	-	CASSLPPRGRNTGELFF	TGTGCCAGCAGCTTACCCCCGAGGGGGCGGAACACCGGGGAGCTGTTTTTT
-	TRBJ2-3	TRBV4-1	-	CASSQVTGIEKDTQYF	TGCGCCAGCAGCCAAGTTACTGGGATTGAAAAAGATACGCAGTATTTT
-	TRBJ2-5	TRBV11-3	many	CASSEGPQETQYF	TGTGCCAGCAGCGAGGGGCCTCAAGAGACCCAGTACTTC
-	TRBJ2-1	TRBV7-9	-	CASSLGNSGSSEQFF	TGTGCCAGCAGCTTAGGGAACAGCGGCAGTAGTGAGCAGTTCTTC
-	TRBJ2-7	TRBV19	-	CASSIVPFYEQYF	TGTGCCAGTAGTATAGTTCCGTTCTACGAGCAGTACTTC
TRBD1	TRBJ2-5	TRBV27	medium-sized	CASSRKWDSRRWTQYF	TGTGCCAGCAGTCGTAAATGGGACAGCCGACGATGGACCCAGTACTTC